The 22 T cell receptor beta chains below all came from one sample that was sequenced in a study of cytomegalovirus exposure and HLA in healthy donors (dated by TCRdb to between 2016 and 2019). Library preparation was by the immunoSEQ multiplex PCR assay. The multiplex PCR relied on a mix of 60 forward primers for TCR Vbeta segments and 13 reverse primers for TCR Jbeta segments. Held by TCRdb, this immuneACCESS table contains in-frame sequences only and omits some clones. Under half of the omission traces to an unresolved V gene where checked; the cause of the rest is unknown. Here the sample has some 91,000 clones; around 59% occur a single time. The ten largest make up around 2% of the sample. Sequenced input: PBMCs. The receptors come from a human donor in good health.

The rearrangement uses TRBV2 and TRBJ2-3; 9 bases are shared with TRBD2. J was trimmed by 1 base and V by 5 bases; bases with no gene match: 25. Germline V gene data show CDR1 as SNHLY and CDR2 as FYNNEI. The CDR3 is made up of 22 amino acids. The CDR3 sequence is CASSRDAGGPNLFSPGTDTQYF. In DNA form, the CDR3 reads TGTGCCAGCAGTAGGGACGCGGGGGGGCCTAATTTGTTTTCACCTGGCACAGATACGCAGTATTTT.

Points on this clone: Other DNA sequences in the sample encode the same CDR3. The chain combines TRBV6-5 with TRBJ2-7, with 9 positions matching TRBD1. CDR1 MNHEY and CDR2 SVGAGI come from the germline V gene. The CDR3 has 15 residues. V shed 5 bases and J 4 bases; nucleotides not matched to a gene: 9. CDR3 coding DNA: TGTGCCAGCAGTCCTCGAACAGGGGGCGGTTACGAGCAGTACTTC. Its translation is CASSPRTGGGYEQYF.

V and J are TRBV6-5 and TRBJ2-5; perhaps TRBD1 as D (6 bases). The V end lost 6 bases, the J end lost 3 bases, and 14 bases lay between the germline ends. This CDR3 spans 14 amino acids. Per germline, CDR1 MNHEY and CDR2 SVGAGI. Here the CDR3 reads CASSYDDRKETQYF. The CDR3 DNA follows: TGTGCCAGCAGCTACGATGACAGGAAAGAGACCCAGTACTTC.

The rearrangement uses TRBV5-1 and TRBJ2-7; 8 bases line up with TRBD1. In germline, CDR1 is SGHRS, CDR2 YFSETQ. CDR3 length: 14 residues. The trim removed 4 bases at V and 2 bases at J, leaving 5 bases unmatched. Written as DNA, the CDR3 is TGCGCCAGCAGCGGAAGACAGGGGCCCTACGAGCAGTACTTC. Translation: CASSGRQGPYEQYF.

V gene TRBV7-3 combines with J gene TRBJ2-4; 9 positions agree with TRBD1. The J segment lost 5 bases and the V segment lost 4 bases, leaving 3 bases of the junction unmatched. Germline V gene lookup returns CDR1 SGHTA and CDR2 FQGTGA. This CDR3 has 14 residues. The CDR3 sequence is CASSSTGGENIQYF. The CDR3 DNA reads TGTGCCAGCAGCTCCACAGGGGGCGAAAACATTCAGTACTTC.

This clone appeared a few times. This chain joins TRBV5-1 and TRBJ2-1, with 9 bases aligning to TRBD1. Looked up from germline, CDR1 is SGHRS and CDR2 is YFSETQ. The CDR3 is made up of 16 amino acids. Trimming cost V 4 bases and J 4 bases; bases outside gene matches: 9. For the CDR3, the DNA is TGCGCCAGCAGCCCTATGGGACAGGGATCTTACAATGAGCAGTTCTTC. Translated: CASSPMGQGSYNEQFF.

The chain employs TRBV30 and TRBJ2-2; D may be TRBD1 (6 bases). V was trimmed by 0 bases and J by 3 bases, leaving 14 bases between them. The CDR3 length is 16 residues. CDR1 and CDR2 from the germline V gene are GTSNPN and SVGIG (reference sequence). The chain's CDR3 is CAWSVRGTLDTGELFF. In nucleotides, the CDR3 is TGTGCCTGGAGTGTGAGGGGGACGTTGGACACCGGGGAGCTGTTTTTT. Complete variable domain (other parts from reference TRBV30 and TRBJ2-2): SQTIHQWPATLVQPVGSPLSLECTVEGTSNPNLYWYRQAAGRGLQLLFYSVGIGQISSEVPQNLSASRPQDRQFILSSKKLLLSDSGFYLCAWSVRGTLDTGELFFGEGSRLTVL.

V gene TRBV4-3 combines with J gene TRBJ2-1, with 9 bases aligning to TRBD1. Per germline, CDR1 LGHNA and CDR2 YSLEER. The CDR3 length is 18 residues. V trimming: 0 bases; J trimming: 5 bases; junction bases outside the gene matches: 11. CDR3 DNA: TGCGCCAGCAGCCAAGAACGCCCCGGGACAGGGTCCGACAATGAGCAGTTCTTC. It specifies CASSQERPGTGSDNEQFF.

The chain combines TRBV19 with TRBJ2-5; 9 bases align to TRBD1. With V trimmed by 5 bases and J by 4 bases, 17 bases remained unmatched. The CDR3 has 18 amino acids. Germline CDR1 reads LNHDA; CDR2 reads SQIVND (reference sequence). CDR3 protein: CASSSTGTGMENGETQYF. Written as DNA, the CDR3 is TGTGCCAGTAGTTCCACCGGGACAGGGATGGAAAATGGAGAGACCCAGTACTTC.

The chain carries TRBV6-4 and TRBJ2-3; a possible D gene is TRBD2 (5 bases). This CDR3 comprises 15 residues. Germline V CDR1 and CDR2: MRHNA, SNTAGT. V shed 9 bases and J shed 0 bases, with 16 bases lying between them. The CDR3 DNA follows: TGTGCCAGGCCTGAGGGCAACTCTAGCACAGATACGCAGTATTTT. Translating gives CARPEGNSSTDTQYF.

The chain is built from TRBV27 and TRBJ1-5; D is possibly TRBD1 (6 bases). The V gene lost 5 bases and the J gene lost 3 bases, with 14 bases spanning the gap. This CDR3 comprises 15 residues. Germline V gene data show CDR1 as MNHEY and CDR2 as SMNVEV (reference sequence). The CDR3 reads CASSDEQGFNQPQHF. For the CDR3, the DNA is TGTGCCAGCAGTGACGAACAGGGTTTCAATCAGCCCCAGCATTTT.

The CDR3 DNA sequence: TGTGCCAGCAGCCAAGACCAGGCCCGCTACAATGAGCAGTTCTTC. Residues: CASSQDQARYNEQFF. This chain links TRBV4-2 with TRBJ2-1; D uncertain. Trimming took 0 bases from V and 3 from J, leaving 9 bases between them. Germline CDR1 and CDR2: LGHNA and YNFKEQ. The CDR3 length is 15 residues.

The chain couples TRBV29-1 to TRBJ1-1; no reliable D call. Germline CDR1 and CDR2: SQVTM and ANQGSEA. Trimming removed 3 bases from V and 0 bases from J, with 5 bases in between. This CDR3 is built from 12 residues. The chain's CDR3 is CSVDPMNTEAFF. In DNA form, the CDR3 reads TGCAGCGTTGACCCCATGAACACTGAAGCTTTCTTT.

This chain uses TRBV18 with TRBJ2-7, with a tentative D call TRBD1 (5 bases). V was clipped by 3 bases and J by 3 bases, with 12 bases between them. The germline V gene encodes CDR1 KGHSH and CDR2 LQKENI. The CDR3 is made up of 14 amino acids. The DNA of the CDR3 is TGTGCCAGCTCACCGGACAACCCCCTCTACGAGCAGTACTTC. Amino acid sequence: CASSPDNPLYEQYF. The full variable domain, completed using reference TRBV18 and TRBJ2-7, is NAGVMQNPRHLVRRRGQEARLRCSPMKGHSHVYWYRQLPEEGLKFMVYLQKENIIDESGMPKERFSAEFPKEGPSILRIQQVVRGDSAAYFCASSPDNPLYEQYFGPGTRLTVT.

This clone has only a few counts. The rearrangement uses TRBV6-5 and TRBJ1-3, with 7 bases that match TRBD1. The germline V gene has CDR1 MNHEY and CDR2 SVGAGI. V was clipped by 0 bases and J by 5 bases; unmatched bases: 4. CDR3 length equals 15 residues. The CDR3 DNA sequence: TGTGCCAGCAGTTACTCCGGGACAGACAGAAACACCATATATTTT. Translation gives CASSYSGTDRNTIYF.

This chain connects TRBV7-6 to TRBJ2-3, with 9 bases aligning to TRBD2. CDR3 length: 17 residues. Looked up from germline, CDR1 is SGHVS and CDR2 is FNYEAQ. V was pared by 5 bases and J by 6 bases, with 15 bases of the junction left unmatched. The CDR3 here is CASSHLPGRGGEDTQYF. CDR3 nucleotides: TGTGCCAGCAGCCACCTACCTGGGCGCGGGGGGGAGGATACGCAGTATTTT.

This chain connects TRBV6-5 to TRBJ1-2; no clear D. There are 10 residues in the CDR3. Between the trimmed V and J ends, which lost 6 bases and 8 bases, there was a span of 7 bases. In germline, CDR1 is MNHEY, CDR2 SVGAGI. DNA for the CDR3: TGTGCCAGCAGGGGCCAGGGCTACACCTTC. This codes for CASRGQGYTF.

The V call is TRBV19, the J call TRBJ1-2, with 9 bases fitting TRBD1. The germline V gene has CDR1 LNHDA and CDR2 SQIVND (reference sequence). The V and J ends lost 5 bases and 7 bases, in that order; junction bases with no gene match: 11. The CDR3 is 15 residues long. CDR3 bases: TGTGCCAGTAGTTCTACAGGGGGCGGCGGGGGTGGCTACACCTTC. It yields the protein CASSSTGGGGGGYTF.

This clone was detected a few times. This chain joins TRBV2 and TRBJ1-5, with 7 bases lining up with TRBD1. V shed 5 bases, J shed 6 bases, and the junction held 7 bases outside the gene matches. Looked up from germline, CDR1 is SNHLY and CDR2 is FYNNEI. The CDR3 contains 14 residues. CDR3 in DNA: TGTGCCAGCAGTACAGACAGGGAAATTCAGCCCCAGCATTTT. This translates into CASSTDREIQPQHF.

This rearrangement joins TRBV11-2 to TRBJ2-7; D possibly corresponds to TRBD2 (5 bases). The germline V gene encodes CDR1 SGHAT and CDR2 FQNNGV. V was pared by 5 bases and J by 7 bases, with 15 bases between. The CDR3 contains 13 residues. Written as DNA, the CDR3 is TGTGCCAGCAGCGCGAGTACCACGGGGGAGCAGTACTTC. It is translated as CASSASTTGEQYF.

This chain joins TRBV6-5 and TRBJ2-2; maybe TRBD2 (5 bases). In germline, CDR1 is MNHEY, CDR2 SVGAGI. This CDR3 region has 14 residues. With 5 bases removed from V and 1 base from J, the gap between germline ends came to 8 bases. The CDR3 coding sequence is TGTGCCAGCAGTCACCGGGAGAACACCGGGGAGCTGTTTTTT. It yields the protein CASSHRENTGELFF.

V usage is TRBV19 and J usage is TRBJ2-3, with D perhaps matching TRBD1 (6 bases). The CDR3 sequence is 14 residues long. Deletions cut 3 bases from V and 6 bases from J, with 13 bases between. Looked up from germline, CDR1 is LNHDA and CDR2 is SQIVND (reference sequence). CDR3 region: CASSMRQVTDTQYF. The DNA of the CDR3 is TGTGCCAGTAGTATGAGACAGGTCACCGATACGCAGTATTTT.